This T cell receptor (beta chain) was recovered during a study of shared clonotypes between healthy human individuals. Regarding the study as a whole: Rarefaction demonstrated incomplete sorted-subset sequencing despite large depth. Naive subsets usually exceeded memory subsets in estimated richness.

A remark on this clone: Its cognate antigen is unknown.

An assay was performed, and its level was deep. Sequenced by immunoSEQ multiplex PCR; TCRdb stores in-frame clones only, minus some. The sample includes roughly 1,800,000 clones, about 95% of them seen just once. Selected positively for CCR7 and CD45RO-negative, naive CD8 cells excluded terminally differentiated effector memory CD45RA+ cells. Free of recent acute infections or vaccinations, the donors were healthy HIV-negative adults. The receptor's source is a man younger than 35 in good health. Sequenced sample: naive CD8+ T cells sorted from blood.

The CDR3 coding sequence is TGTGCCAGCAGCTTAGAATGGGCTAGCGGTAATGAGCAGTTCTTC. It specifies CASSLEWASGNEQFF. The rearrangement joins TRBV11-2 to TRBJ2-1; 7 positions agree with TRBD2. The germline gives CDR1 SGHAT, CDR2 FQNNGV. Trimming took 0 bases from V and 7 from J; bases not matched to a gene: 6. This CDR3 has 15 amino acids.